Each of the 27 T cell receptor beta chains below was sequenced from the same sample in a study of T cell responses to AZD1222 COVID-19 vaccine. Sequencing was performed with immunoSEQ multiplex PCR; in TCRdb, only in-frame clones are kept and a portion is missing. The sample has 250,000 to 300,000 clones, approximately 94% seen once. Material: peripheral blood, obtained 28 days after the second AZD1222 dose. These receptors all stem from an adult who received the AZD1222 COVID-19 vaccine.

This chain joins TRBV29-1 and TRBJ1-1, with no clear D. V was trimmed by 6 bases and J by 5 bases, leaving 13 bases between them. Germline V gene sequence: CDR1 SQVTM, CDR2 ANQGSEA. CDR3 size: 12 residues. The CDR3 loop reads CSVETPKTEAFF. The CDR3 DNA follows: TGCAGCGTCGAGACACCTAAGACTGAAGCTTTCTTT.

This rearrangement joins TRBV7-9 to TRBJ1-4; D not certain. Per the germline V gene, CDR1 is SEHNR and CDR2 is FQNEAQ (reference sequence). The CDR3 is made up of 13 amino acids. Trimming stripped 1 base from V and 13 bases from J, with 13 bases between. The CDR3, as DNA: TGTGCCAGCAGCTTAGTGGCGAGCGGCGGACTGTTTTTT. Its protein is CASSLVASGGLFF.

The CDR3 spells CASSLVRNDGYTF. The CDR3, as DNA: TGCGCCAGCAGCTTGGTTCGAAACGATGGCTACACCTTC. The chain recombines TRBV5-1 with TRBJ1-2; unclear D gene. Germline V lookup: CDR1 SGHRS, CDR2 YFSETQ. The V end was cut by 0 bases, the J end by 6 bases, with 9 bases between. The CDR3 runs 13 residues. Using reference TRBV5-1 and TRBJ1-2 for the parts outside the CDR3, the full variable domain is KAGVTQTPRYLIKTRGQQVTLSCSPISGHRSVSWYQQTPGQGLQFLFEYFSETQRNKGNFPGRFSGRQFSNSRSEMNVSTLELGDSALYLCASSLVRNDGYTFGSGTRLTVV.

V usage is TRBV29-1 and J usage is TRBJ1-4; TRBD1 is a possible D gene (5 bases). From germline, CDR1 is SQVTM and CDR2 ANQGSEA. The V and J ends lost 1 base and 11 bases respectively, with 11 bases between them. The CDR3 is made up of 12 amino acids. The CDR3 DNA sequence: TGCAGCGTTGAAGGTTTTAAGGGGAAACTGTTTTTT. Protein: CSVEGFKGKLFF. The variable domain in full, with the rest retrieved from reference TRBV29-1 and TRBJ1-4, is SAVISQKPSRDICQRGTSLTIQCQVDSQVTMMFWYRQQPGQSLTLIATANQGSEATYESGFVIDKFPISRPNLTFSTLTVSNMSPEDSSIYLCSVEGFKGKLFFGSGTQLSVL.

The rearrangement links TRBV7-2 to TRBJ1-5; D not certain. The CDR3 consists of 13 residues. The V end lost 5 bases, the J end lost 2 bases, and 7 bases lay between the germline ends. Germline CDR1 and CDR2: SGHTA and FQGNSA. This CDR3 is CASSPVGNQPQHF. For the CDR3, the DNA is TGTGCCAGCAGCCCAGTGGGCAATCAGCCCCAGCATTTT.

The gene calls are TRBV19 and TRBJ2-1; the D gene is possibly TRBD2 (5 bases). In germline, CDR1 is LNHDA, CDR2 SQIVND (reference sequence). Trimming removed 1 base from V and 1 base from J, with 8 bases in between. The CDR3 spans 15 residues. The CDR3 reads CASSIAPGSYNEQFF. Written as DNA, the CDR3 is TGTGCCAGTAGTATAGCACCGGGATCCTACAATGAGCAGTTCTTC.

This chain links TRBV2 with TRBJ2-7, with D hard to call. V shed 0 bases and J shed 4 bases, with 7 bases lying between them. The CDR3 has 13 amino acids. Germline-derived CDR1 and CDR2 are SNHLY and FYNNEI. CDR3 sequence reads: CASSEALGYEQYF. DNA for the CDR3: TGTGCCAGCAGTGAAGCGCTAGGGTACGAGCAGTACTTC.

This chain links TRBV6-5 with TRBJ2-7, with 7 bases lining up with TRBD1. V lost 6 bases to trimming and J lost 2 bases; unmatched junction nucleotides: 7. Germline values: CDR1 MNHEY, CDR2 SVGAGI. The CDR3 totals 14 residues. CDR3 in amino acids: CASRPGQATYEQYF. The DNA for the CDR3 is TGTGCCAGCAGACCCGGACAGGCCACCTACGAGCAGTACTTC.

The chain joins TRBV21-1 to TRBJ2-7; TRBD2 was called by the table and not checked on the DNA. TRBV21-1 is assigned pseudogene status. CDR3 length equals 17 residues. The CDR3 DNA is TGTGCCAGCAGCAAAGATTCGGTCGCTAGCGGGCGCTACGAGCAGTACTTC. Translated, it gives CASSKDSVASGRYEQYF.

The genes are TRBV5-1 and TRBJ1-1; 7 bases are shared with TRBD1. V lost 3 bases, J lost 4 bases, and 3 bases stayed unmatched. The CDR3 extends over 13 amino acids. CDR1 and CDR2 from the germline V gene are SGHRS and YFSETQ. This CDR3 reads CASSSYRGTEAFF. DNA for the CDR3: TGCGCCAGCAGCTCTTACAGGGGCACTGAAGCTTTCTTT.

The chain is built from TRBV13 and TRBJ1-3; unclear D gene. The CDR3 has 13 residues. With 5 bases removed from V and 0 bases from J, the gap between germline ends came to 5 bases. Germline CDR1 PRHDT, CDR2 FYEKMQ (reference sequence). CDR3 DNA: TGTGCCAGCAGCAGCTACTCTGGAAACACCATATATTTT. This sequence encodes CASSSYSGNTIYF.

The J gene is TRBJ2-2, the V gene TRBV5-1, with 11 bases identical to TRBD1. The CDR3 has 17 residues. V lost 0 bases to trimming and J lost 4 bases; unmatched junction nucleotides: 5. Germline lookup yields CDR1 SGHRS and CDR2 YFSETQ. In DNA, the CDR3 is TGCGCCAGCAGCTTGGAAGGACAGGGGGCGCGCACCGGGGAGCTGTTTTTT. Translating it yields CASSLEGQGARTGELFF.

The chain is built from TRBV6-5 and TRBJ1-2; 7 bases match TRBD1. CDR3 length equals 14 residues. Per the germline V gene, CDR1 is MNHEY and CDR2 is SVGAGI. V was clipped by 6 bases and J by 2 bases; unmatched bases: 6. CDR3 sequence: CASRDPGQNYGYTF. CDR3 coding DNA: TGTGCCAGCAGAGACCCGGGACAGAACTATGGCTACACCTTC.

The V and J genes are TRBV28 and TRBJ1-1, with D possibly being TRBD1 (5 bases). V was shortened by 4 bases and J by 1 base, with 10 bases between the two germline ends. Germline CDR1 MDHEN, CDR2 SYDVKM. This CDR3 is built from 14 residues. Written as DNA, the CDR3 is TGTGCCAGCAGTTCAGGACACCCGAACACTGAAGCTTTCTTT. Its protein is CASSSGHPNTEAFF.

V is TRBV28 and J is TRBJ2-7, with 7 positions matching TRBD1. CDR1 and CDR2 from the germline V gene are MDHEN and SYDVKM. This CDR3 is built from 16 residues. Trimming at V came to 6 bases and at J to 0 bases, leaving 11 bases not matched to a gene. CDR3 region: CASSSTGAPNSYEQYF. The CDR3 DNA follows: TGTGCCAGCAGCTCTACAGGGGCCCCTAACTCCTACGAGCAGTACTTC.

The genes are TRBV5-1 and TRBJ1-2; D unclear. The CDR3 totals 12 residues. Germline V gene data show CDR1 as SGHRS and CDR2 as YFSETQ. V lost 4 bases, J lost 4 bases, and 8 bases lay in between. The CDR3 DNA reads as TGCGCCAGCAGCGGCAGTTCCTATGGCTACACCTTC. Translation: CASSGSSYGYTF.

The chain recombines TRBV2 with TRBJ2-2; no definite D call. The germline gives CDR1 SNHLY, CDR2 FYNNEI. The CDR3 spans 14 residues. V lost 6 bases to trimming and J lost 6 bases, with 14 bases between them. CDR3 coding DNA: TGTGCCAGCAGATTGACGGATTTGGCCGGGGAGCTGTTTTTT. Translated, it gives CASRLTDLAGELFF.

The chain employs TRBV6-5 and TRBJ1-1; D gene unclear. V was pared by 6 bases and J by 5 bases, with 10 bases between. There are 12 residues in the CDR3. CDR1 and CDR2 from the germline V gene are MNHEY and SVGAGI. CDR3 DNA: TGTGCCAGCAGGGACGTGGGGACTGAAGCTTTCTTT. This sequence encodes CASRDVGTEAFF.

V usage is TRBV2 and J usage is TRBJ2-7; tentative D call: TRBD2 (6 bases). The V gene's germline CDR1 is SNHLY and CDR2 FYNNEI. CDR3 length: 18 residues. V lost 0 bases to trimming and J lost 2 bases, with 20 bases between them. Here the CDR3 DNA reads TGTGCCAGCAGTGAAGCGCCACCCCTAACAAGACTAGCCTACGAGCAGTACTTC. Its translation is CASSEAPPLTRLAYEQYF.

This sequence joins TRBV12-3 or TRBV12-4 and TRBJ1-1; the D gene is possibly TRBD1 (5 bases). Trimming removed 4 bases at V and 9 bases at J, with 15 bases between. The CDR3 totals 13 residues. CDR3 DNA sequence: TGTGCCAGCAGTTGGCGGGACGCCCACCAAGCTTTCTTT. Encoded protein: CASSWRDAHQAFF.

Note on this clone: One end of the junction varies from germline; a read error may be responsible. V gene TRBV6-1 combines with J gene TRBJ1-5, with no clear D. Per germline, CDR1 MNHNS and CDR2 SASEGT. The CDR3 has 13 amino acids. CDR3: CASREGWDQPQHF. The CDR3 DNA follows: TGTGCCAGCAGAGAAGGGTGGGATCAGCCCCAGCATTTT.

Notes on this clone: Other DNA sequences within the sample encode an identical CDR3. The V gene is TRBV7-9, the J gene TRBJ2-7; D is uncertain. The V end was cut by 4 bases, the J end by 2 bases, with 3 bases between. The CDR3 covers 11 residues. From germline, CDR1 is SEHNR and CDR2 FQNEAQ (reference sequence). CDR3 sequence reads: CASSSTYEQYF. The DNA for the CDR3 is TGTGCCAGCAGCTCGACCTACGAGCAGTACTTC.

J is TRBJ1-4 and V is TRBV9; tentative D call: TRBD1 (5 bases). Germline loops: CDR1 SGDLS, CDR2 YYNGEE. The CDR3 contains 15 residues. V lost 4 bases to trimming and J lost 4 bases, with 14 bases between them. The CDR3 DNA sequence: TGTGCCAGCAGCCCGCAGGGTACCGGTAATGAAAAACTGTTTTTT. The encoded protein is CASSPQGTGNEKLFF.

The V call is TRBV2, the J call TRBJ1-2; weak D call: TRBD1 (6 bases). Germline CDR1 and CDR2: SNHLY and FYNNEI. The V gene lost 6 bases and the J gene lost 2 bases, with 13 bases spanning the gap. The CDR3 spans 14 residues. CDR3 DNA: TGTGCCAGCAGCGCCACAACAGGGAACTATGGCTACACCTTC. This encodes CASSATTGNYGYTF.

The chain uses TRBV7-2 and TRBJ1-1; D uncertain. Trimming removed 7 bases at V and 1 base at J, with 10 bases between. Germline V lookup: CDR1 SGHTA, CDR2 FQGNSA. The CDR3 consists of 13 residues. CDR3 loop: CASNDEQNTEAFF. The CDR3 DNA reads as TGTGCCAGCAACGACGAACAGAACACTGAAGCTTTCTTT.

V usage is TRBV2 and J usage is TRBJ2-2; D remains unclear. Germline CDR1 and CDR2: SNHLY and FYNNEI. This CDR3 spans 13 amino acids. V was clipped by 8 bases and J by 1 base, with 8 bases between them. CDR3 sequence reads: CASERQNTGELFF. In DNA, the CDR3 is TGTGCCAGCGAAAGGCAGAACACCGGGGAGCTGTTTTTT.

The gene calls are TRBV28 and TRBJ1-6; the match to TRBD1 covers 8 bases. CDR3 length: 16 residues. The germline CDR1 and CDR2 sequences are MDHEN and SYDVKM. V dropped 6 bases and J dropped 4; count of bases not matched to a gene: 8. In DNA, the CDR3 is TGTGCCAGCAGCCCCGGGACAGGATATTATAATTCACCCCTCCACTTT. Its protein is CASSPGTGYYNSPLHF.